This TCR beta chain was retrieved from a study of CD8 T cells in ankylosing spondylitis (dated by TCRdb to 2016 to 2017). With respect to the entire study: T cell receptor beta repertoires were profiled in healthy donors and ankylosing spondylitis patients so that disease-linked TCR variants could be found. The full study cohort was made up of about two dozen ankylosing spondylitis patients and about a hundred healthy donors. Samples of peripheral blood were taken, and for ankylosing spondylitis patients, synovial fluid was collected as well.

Overall study results and their limits: A CD8+ phenotype was shown by the disease-linked clones, which were found at relatively low frequencies in peripheral blood. According to the report, matched synovial fluid samples from ankylosing spondylitis patients were significantly enriched for the disease-linked clones. A TCR beta motif of eight highly homologous amino acid variants appeared characteristic of blood from ankylosing spondylitis patients. Some of the motif variants had been reported before in the synovial fluid and blood of reactive arthritis patients, a finding that suggests common disease-initiation mechanisms.

For sequencing, an Illumina HiSeq 2500 was employed. Quantitative 5'-RACE with molecular barcodes was the method used to prepare the TCR beta libraries. Turning to the authors' computational methods: A new computational method based on a probabilistic model of VDJ rearrangement was used to identify disease-linked TCR variants. TCRdb reran the public reads through fastp at Q25 and MiXCR, keeping productive beta chains. Identical CDR3 proteins give one entry, which carries the most common genes and DNA. The V and J calls follow TCRdb's processing rather than the paper's. A total of about 540,000 distinct CDR3 sequences appear in this sample, roughly 13% of them only once. The ten largest clones add up to approximately 7% of the sample. The germline V gene (reference sequence) supplies CDR1 DFQATT and CDR2 SNEGSKA. Including cysteine and phenylalanine, the CDR3 has 14 amino acids. Of the read, only the CDR3 DNA is kept; its 42 bases are in frame from base 1. V lost 6 bases and J lost 0 bases; the stretch between them is 13 bases long.

This clonotype was picked up many times. No antigen is known for it. One base away there is no much larger clone; base qualities are not given. Sample: blood, either unsorted or a sorted T cell fraction (not recorded which). The TCR was taken from a male donor with ankylosing spondylitis. The chain joins TRBV20-1 to TRBJ2-3, and perhaps TRBD2 as D gene, on 5 matching bases. The CDR3 here reads CSAPRVGSTDTQYF. The nucleotide sequence reads TGCAGTGCCCCGCGGGTCGGGAGCACAGATACGCAGTATTTT.